This TCR beta chain was identified during a study of Ad26.COV2.S vaccination and SARS-CoV-2 variants. Profiling relied on immunoSEQ multiplex PCR, and the TCRdb table lists in-frame clones only, not all of them. The sample consists of 350,000 to 450,000 clones, approximately 90% of them appearing once. V lost 10 bases and J lost 0, with 15 bases in between. This CDR3 comprises 15 residues. CDR1 is SEHNR, CDR2 FQNEAQ, per germline (reference sequence). The source material was peripheral blood, sampled after recovery from COVID-19. The sequence was collected from a human donor who had recovered from COVID-19. This chain uses TRBV7-9 with TRBJ2-2; D is unclear. The CDR3: CATPRKASNTGELFF. The CDR3, as DNA: TGTGCCACCCCCCGGAAGGCGTCGAACACCGGGGAGCTGTTTTTT.